This T cell receptor beta chain was captured by sequencing in a study of OX40 agonist ivuxolimab in advanced cancers. Assay: immunoSEQ multiplex PCR; the TCRdb copy retains only in-frame clones and omits some. Altogether around 48,000 clones are present, approximately 88% being singletons, with the ten largest covering 0.95% to 1.3%. V lost 5 bases to trimming and J lost 2 bases; unmatched junction nucleotides: 4. The CDR3 is made up of 15 amino acids. CDR1 is SGHNT, CDR2 YYREEE, per germline (reference sequence). Sequencing was performed on CD4+ or CD8+ T cells sorted from blood, taken in a trial of the OX40 agonist ivuxolimab. The receptor comes from an adult with an advanced solid tumor such as melanoma, head and neck, liver or kidney cancer. The chain combines TRBV5-4 with TRBJ2-1, with 10 bases lining up with TRBD2. The CDR3 reads CASRVSGGAYNEQFF. The CDR3 DNA sequence: TGTGCCAGCAGAGTGAGCGGGGGGGCCTACAATGAGCAGTTCTTC. The entire variable domain, with the rest obtained from reference TRBV5-4 and TRBJ2-1, is as follows: ETGVTQSPTHLIKTRGQQVTLRCSSQSGHNTVSWYQQALGQGPQFIFQYYREEENGRGNFPPRFSGLQFPNYSSELNVNALELDDSALYLCASRVSGGAYNEQFFGPGTRLTVL.